One TCR beta chain is described in this entry. No antigen is known for it. The sample comes from a study of CD8 T cells in ankylosing spondylitis. The germline V gene has CDR1 SQVTM and CDR2 ANQGSEA. The CDR3 extends over 14 amino acids. The ends lost 4 bases at V and 6 bases at J; junction bases unmatched: 8. MiXCR, run by TCRdb on the 5' RACE reads, gives a single entry per CDR3 protein. The sample consists of 200,000 to 250,000 distinct CDR3 sequences, roughly 24% of them appearing once. Study-wide findings and caveats: Several of the motif variants were reported before in synovial fluid and blood from reactive arthritis. Reports say disease-linked clones showed up significantly more in matched ankylosing spondylitis synovial fluid. Ankylosing spondylitis blood seemed to carry a telltale TCR beta motif made of about 8 highly homologous variants.

Sequenced input: blood, either unsorted or a sorted T cell fraction (not recorded which). The source is a male donor with ankylosing spondylitis or in good health (not recorded which). The chain uses TRBV29-1 and TRBJ1-5; 8 bases map to TRBD1. Written as DNA, the CDR3 is TGCAGCGTTGCAGCAGGGGGCGCGGGTCAGCCCCAGCATTTT. As protein: CSVAAGGAGQPQHF.